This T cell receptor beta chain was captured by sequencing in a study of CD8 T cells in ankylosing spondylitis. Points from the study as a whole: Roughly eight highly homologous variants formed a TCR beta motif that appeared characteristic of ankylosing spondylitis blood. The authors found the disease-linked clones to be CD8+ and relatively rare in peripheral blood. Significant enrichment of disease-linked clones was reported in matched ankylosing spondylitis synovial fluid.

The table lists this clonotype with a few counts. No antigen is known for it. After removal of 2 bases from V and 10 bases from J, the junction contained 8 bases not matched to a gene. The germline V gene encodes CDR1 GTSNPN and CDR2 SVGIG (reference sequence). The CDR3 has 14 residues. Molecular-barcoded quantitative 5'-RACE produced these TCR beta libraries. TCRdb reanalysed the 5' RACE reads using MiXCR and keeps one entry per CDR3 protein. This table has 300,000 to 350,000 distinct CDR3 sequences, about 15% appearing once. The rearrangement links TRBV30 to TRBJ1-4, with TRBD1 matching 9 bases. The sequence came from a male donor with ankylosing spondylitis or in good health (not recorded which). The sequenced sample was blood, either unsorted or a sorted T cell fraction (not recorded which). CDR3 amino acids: CAWSSGTGWRKLFF. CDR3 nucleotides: TGTGCCTGGAGTTCAGGGACAGGGTGGCGAAAACTGTTTTTT. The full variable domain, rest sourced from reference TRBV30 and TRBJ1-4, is SQTIHQWPATLVQPVGSPLSLECTVEGTSNPNLYWYRQAAGRGLQLLFYSVGIGQISSEVPQNLSASRPQDRQFILSSKKLLLSDSGFYLCAWSSGTGWRKLFFGSGTQLSVL.